This T cell receptor beta chain is from a study of shared clonotypes between healthy human individuals. Study-wide results and caveats: Limitation of the genetic and exposure-history diversity represented came from the few donors. Depth was large, yet rarefaction showed that sorted-subset sequencing was incomplete.

A note on this clone: Its cognate antigen is unknown.

Produced via immunoSEQ multiplex PCR; TCRdb's table is partial and in-frame only. The sample consists of about 2.1 million clones, roughly 91% of them appearing once. Terminally differentiated effector memory CD45RA+ cells were excluded from the naive CD8 cells, which were CD45RO-negative and positively selected for CCR7. All donors were healthy HIV-negative adults lacking recent acute infections or vaccinations. The source material was naive CD8+ T cells from PBMCs. The source of this sequence is a man aged 18 to 30 in good health. Some clones in this sample may be carry-over from other donors' samples.

This chain's CDR3 is CASSGGAPGGYTF. DNA of the CDR3: TGTGCCAGCAGTGGGGGGGCCCCCGGCGGCTACACCTTC. This chain links TRBV9 with TRBJ1-2, with D perhaps matching TRBD1 (6 bases). From germline, CDR1 is SGDLS and CDR2 YYNGEE. CDR3 length: 13 residues. V lost 5 bases and J 8 bases, leaving 16 bases between the germline ends.